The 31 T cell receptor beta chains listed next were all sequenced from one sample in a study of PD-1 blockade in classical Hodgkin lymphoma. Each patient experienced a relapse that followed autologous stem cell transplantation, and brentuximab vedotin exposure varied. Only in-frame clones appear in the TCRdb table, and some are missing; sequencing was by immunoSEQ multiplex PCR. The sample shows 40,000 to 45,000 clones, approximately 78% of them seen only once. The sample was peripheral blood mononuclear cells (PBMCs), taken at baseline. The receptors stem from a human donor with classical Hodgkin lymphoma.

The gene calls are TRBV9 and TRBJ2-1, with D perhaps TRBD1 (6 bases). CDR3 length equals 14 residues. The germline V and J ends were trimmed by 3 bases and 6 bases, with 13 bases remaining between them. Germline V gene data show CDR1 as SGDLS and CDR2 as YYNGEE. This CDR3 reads CASSDRVNRNEQFF. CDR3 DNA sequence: TGTGCCAGCAGCGACAGGGTCAACCGCAATGAGCAGTTCTTC.

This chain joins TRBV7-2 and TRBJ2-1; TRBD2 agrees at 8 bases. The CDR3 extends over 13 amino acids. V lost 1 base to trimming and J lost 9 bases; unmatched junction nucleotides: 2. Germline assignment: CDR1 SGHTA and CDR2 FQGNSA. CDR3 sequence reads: CASSLGTSREQFF. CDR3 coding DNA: TGTGCCAGCAGCTTAGGGACTAGCCGTGAGCAGTTCTTC. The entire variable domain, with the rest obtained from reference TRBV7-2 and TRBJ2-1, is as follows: GAGVSQSPSNKVTEKGKDVELRCDPISGHTALYWYRQSLGQGLEFLIYFQGNSAPDKSGLPSDRFSAERTGGSVSTLTIQRTQQEDSAVYLCASSLGTSREQFFGPGTRLTVL.

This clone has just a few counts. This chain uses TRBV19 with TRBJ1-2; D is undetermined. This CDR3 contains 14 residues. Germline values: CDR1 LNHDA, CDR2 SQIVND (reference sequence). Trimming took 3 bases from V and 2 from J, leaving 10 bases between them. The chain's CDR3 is CASSIYTVNYGYTF. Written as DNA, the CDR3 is TGTGCCAGTAGTATCTATACGGTGAACTATGGCTACACCTTC.

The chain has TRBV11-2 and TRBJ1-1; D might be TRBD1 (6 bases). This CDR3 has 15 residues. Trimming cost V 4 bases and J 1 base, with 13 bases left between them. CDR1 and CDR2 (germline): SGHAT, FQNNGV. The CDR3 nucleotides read TGTGCCAGCAGCTCGACAGGACCGGGGAACACTGAAGCTTTCTTT. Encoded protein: CASSSTGPGNTEAFF.

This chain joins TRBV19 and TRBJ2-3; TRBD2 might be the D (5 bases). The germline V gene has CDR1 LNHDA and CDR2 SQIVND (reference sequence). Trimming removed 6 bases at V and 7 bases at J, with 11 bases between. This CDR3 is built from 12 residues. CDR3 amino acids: CASSPGVHTQYF. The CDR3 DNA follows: TGTGCCAGTAGCCCCGGGGTGCATACGCAGTATTTT.

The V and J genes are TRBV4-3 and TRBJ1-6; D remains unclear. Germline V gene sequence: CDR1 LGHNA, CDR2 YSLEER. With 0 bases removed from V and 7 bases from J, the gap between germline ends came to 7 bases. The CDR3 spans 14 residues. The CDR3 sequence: CASSQDERNSPLHF. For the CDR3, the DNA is TGCGCCAGCAGCCAAGATGAAAGGAATTCACCCCTCCACTTT.

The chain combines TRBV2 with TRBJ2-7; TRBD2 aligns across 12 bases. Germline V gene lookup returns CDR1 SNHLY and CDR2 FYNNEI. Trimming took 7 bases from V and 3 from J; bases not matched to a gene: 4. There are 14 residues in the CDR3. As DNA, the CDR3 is TGTGCCAGCAAAGGACTAGCGGGACTCTACGAGCAGTACTTC. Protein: CASKGLAGLYEQYF.

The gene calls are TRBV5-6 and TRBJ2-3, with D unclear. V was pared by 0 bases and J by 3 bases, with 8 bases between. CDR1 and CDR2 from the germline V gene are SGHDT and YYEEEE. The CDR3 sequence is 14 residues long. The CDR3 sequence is CASSLGTQTDTQYF. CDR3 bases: TGTGCCAGCAGCTTGGGAACTCAGACAGATACGCAGTATTTT. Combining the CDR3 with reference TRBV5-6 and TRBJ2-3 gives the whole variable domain DAGVTQSPTHLIKTRGQQVTLRCSPKSGHDTVSWYQQALGQGPQFIFQYYEEEERQRGNFPDRFSGHQFPNYSSELNVNALLLGDSALYLCASSLGTQTDTQYFGPGTRLTVL.

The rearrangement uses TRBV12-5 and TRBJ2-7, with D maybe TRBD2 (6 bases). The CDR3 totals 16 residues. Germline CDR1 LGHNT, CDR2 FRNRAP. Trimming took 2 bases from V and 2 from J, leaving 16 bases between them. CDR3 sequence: CASGLLPGVHAYEQYF. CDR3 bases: TGTGCTAGTGGTTTGCTACCGGGGGTCCACGCCTACGAGCAGTACTTC.

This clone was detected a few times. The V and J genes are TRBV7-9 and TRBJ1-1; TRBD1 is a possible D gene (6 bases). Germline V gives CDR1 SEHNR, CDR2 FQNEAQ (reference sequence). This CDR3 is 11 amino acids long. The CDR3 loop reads CAATGRAEAFF. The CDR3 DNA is TGTGCGGCAACAGGGAGGGCTGAAGCTTTCTTT.

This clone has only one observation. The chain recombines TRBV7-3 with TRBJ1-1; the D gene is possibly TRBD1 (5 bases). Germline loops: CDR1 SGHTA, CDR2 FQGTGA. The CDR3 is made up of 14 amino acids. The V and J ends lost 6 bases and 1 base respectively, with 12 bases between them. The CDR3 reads CASSLTGENTEAFF. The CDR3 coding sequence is TGTGCCAGCAGTCTAACAGGAGAGAACACTGAAGCTTTCTTT.

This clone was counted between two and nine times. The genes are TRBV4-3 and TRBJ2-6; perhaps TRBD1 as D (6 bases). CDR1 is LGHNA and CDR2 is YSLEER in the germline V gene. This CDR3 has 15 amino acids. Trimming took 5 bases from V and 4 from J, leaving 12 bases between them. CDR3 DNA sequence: TGCGCCAGCAGCAAGGGGGTTCTCGGGGCCAACGTCCTGACTTTC. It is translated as CASSKGVLGANVLTF.

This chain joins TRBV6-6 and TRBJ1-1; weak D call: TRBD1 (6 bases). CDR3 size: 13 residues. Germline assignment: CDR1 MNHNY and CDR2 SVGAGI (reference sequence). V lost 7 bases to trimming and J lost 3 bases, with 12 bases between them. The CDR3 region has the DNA TGTGCCAGCACCCGAGGGGGGGACACTGAAGCTTTCTTT. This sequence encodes CASTRGGDTEAFF.

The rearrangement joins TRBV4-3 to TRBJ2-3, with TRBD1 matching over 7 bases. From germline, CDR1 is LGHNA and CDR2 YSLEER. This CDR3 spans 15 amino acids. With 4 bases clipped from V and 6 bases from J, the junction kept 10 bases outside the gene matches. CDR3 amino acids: CASSRGGQPMDTQYF. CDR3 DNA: TGCGCCAGCAGCCGAGGGGGACAGCCCATGGATACGCAGTATTTT.

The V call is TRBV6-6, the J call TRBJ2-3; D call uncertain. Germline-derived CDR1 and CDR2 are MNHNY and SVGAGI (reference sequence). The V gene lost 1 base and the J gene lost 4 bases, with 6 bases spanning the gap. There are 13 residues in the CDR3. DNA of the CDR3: TGTGCCAGCAGTTACTTCTATTCAGATACGCAGTATTTT. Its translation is CASSYFYSDTQYF.

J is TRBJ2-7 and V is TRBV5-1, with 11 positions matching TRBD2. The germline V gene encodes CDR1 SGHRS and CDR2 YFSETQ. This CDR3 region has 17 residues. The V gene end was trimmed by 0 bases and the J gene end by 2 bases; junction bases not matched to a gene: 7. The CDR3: CASSLAGSSGGPYEQYF. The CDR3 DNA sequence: TGCGCCAGCAGCTTGGCGGGGTCTAGCGGGGGGCCCTACGAGCAGTACTTC.

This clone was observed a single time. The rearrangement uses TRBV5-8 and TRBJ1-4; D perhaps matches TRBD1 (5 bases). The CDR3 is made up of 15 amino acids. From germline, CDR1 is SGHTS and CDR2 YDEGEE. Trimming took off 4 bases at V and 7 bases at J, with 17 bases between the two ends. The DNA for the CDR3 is TGTGCCAGCAGCCAAGTGGGGGGAGATAGTGAAAAACTGTTTTTT. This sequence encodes CASSQVGGDSEKLFF. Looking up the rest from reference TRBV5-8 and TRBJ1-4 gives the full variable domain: EAGVTQSPTHLIKTRGQQATLRCSPISGHTSVYWYQQALGLGLQFLLWYDEGEERNRGNFPPRFSGRQFPNYSSELNVNALELEDSALYLCASSQVGGDSEKLFFGSGTQLSVL.

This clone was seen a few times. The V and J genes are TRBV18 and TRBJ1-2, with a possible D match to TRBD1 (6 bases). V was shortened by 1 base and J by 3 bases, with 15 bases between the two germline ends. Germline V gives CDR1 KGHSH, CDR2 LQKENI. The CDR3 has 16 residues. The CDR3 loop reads CASSPLGQPTDYGYTF. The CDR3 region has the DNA TGTGCCAGCTCACCACTTGGACAGCCCACCGACTATGGCTACACCTTC.

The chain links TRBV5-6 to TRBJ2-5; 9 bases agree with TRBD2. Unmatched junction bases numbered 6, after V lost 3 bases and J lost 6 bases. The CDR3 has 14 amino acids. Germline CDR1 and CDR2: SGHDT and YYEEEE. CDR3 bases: TGTGCCAGCAGCTACGCGGGGGGGGAGAAGACCCAGTACTTC. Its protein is CASSYAGGEKTQYF.

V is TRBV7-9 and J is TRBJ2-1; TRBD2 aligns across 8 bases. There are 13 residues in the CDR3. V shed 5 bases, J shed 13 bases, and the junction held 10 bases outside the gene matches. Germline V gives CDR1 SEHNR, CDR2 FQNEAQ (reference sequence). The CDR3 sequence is CASSLLAGGPQFF. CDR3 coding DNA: TGTGCCAGCAGCCTGCTGGCGGGGGGTCCTCAGTTCTTC.

This CDR3 reads CASSSQGYYGYTF. DNA of the CDR3: TGTGCCAGCAGCTCGCAGGGGTACTATGGCTACACCTTC. This sequence joins TRBV5-4 and TRBJ1-2; D is possibly TRBD1 (6 bases). Germline V gives CDR1 SGHNT, CDR2 YYREEE (reference sequence). The CDR3 contains 13 residues. The germline V and J ends were trimmed by 3 bases and 3 bases, with 9 bases remaining between them.

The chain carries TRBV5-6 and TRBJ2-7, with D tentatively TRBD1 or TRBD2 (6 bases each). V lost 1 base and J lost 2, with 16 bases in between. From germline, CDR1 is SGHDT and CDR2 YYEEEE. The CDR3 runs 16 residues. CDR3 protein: CASSLFRGRGTYEQYF. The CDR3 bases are TGTGCCAGCAGCTTGTTTCGGGGGCGGGGTACCTACGAGCAGTACTTC.

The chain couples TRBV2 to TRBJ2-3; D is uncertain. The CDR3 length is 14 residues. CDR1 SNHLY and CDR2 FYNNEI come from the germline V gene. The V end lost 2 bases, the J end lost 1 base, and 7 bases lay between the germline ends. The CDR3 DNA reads TGTGCCAGCAGTGAAACGGAAGGCACAGATACGCAGTATTTT. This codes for CASSETEGTDTQYF.

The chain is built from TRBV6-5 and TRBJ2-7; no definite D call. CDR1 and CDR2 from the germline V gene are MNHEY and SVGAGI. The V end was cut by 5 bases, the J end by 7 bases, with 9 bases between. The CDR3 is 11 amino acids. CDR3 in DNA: TGTGCCAGCAGTCCCGCCTGGGAGCAGTACTTC. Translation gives CASSPAWEQYF.

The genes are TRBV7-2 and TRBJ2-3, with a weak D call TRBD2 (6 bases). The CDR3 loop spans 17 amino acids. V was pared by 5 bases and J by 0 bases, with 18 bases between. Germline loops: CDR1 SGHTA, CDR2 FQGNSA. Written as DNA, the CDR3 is TGTGCCAGCAGCCCCCCTGCGGGGATTACTAGCACAGATACGCAGTATTTT. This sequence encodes CASSPPAGITSTDTQYF.

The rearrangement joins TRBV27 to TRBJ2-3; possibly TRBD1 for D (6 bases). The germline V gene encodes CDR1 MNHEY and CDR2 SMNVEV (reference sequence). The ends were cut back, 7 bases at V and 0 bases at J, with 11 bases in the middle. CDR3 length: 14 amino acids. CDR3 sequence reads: CASKEGGSTDTQYF. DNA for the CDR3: TGTGCCAGCAAAGAAGGGGGAAGCACAGATACGCAGTATTTT.

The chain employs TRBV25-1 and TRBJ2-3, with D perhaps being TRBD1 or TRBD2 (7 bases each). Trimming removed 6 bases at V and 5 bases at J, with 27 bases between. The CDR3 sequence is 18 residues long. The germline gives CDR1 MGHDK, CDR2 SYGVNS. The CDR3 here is CASSRDFPDREGGDTQYF. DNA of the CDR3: TGTGCCAGCAGCCGAGACTTTCCCGACAGGGAGGGAGGAGATACGCAGTATTTT.

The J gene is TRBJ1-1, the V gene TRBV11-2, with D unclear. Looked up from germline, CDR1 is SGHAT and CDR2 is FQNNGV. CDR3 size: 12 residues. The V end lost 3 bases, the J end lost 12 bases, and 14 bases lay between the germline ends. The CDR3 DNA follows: TGTGCCAGCAGCTTGACTCCTGGGAAGACTTTCTTT. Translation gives CASSLTPGKTFF.

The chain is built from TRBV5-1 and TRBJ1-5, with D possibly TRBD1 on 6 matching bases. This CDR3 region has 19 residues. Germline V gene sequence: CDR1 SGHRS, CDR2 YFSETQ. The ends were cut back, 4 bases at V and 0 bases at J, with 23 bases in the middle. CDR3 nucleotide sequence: TGCGCCAGCAGCCCACGGGACAAATTAACAACCCTTAGCAATCAGCCCCAGCATTTT. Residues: CASSPRDKLTTLSNQPQHF. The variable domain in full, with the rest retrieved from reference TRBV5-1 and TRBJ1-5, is KAGVTQTPRYLIKTRGQQVTLSCSPISGHRSVSWYQQTPGQGLQFLFEYFSETQRNKGNFPGRFSGRQFSNSRSEMNVSTLELGDSALYLCASSPRDKLTTLSNQPQHFGDGTRLSIL.

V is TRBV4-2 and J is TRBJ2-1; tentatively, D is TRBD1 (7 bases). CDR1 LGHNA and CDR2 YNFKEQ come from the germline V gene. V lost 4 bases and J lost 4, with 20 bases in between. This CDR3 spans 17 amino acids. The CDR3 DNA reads TGTGCCAGCAGCCCCTCGGCAGGGGGGTCTATATACAATGAGCAGTTCTTC. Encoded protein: CASSPSAGGSIYNEQFF.

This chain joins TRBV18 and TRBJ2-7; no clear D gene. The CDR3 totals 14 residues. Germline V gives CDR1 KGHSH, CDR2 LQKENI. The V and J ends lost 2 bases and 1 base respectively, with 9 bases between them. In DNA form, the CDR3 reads TGTGCCAGCTCACCAAAAAGGGATTCCTACGAGCAGTACTTC. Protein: CASSPKRDSYEQYF.